This record concerns one T cell receptor beta chain sequence. After removal of 5 bases from V and 3 bases from J, the junction contained 7 bases not matched to a gene. CDR3 size: 15 residues. The V gene's germline CDR1 is SGHAT and CDR2 FQNNGV. Under the authors' procedure: Nucleated cell counts were estimated from reference gene primer amplification. Data came from immunoSEQ multiplex PCR; TCRdb stores just in-frame clones and leaves some out. From that table come the V and J calls and clone size; the DNA was used to work out D and trimming. The sample carries 300,000 to 450,000 clones, roughly nine tenths recorded once. This sample is part of a study of blood T cell repertoires in COVID-19. Study as a whole: Acute and convalescent COVID-19 samples came from the United States, Italy and Spain.

The chain recombines TRBV11-2 with TRBJ2-1; 7 bases are shared with TRBD1. The sequence was obtained from a woman in her fifties or sixties with COVID-19, enrolled during active disease. The sequencing input was peripheral blood. CDR3 nucleotides: TGTGCCAGCAGCCCACGGGACAGTGGCTACAATGAGCAGTTCTTC. Amino acids: CASSPRDSGYNEQFF.